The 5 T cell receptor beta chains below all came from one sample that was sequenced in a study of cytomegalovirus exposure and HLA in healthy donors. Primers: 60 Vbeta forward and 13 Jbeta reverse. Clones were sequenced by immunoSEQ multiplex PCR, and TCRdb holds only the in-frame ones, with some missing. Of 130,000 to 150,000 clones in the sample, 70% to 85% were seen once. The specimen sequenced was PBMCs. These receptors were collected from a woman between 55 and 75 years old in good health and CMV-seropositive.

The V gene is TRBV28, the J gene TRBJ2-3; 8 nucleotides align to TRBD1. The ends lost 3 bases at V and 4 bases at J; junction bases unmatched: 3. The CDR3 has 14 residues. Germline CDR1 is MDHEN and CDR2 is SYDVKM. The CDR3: CASSFLQGADTQYF. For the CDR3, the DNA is TGTGCCAGCAGTTTTCTACAGGGGGCAGATACGCAGTATTTT.

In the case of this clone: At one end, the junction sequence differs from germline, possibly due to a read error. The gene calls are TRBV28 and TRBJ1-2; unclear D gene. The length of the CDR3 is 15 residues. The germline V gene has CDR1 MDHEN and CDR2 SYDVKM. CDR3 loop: CASSFPFGVYYGYTF. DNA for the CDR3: TGTGCCAGCAGTTTCCCTTTCGGGGTCTACTACGGCTACACCTTC.

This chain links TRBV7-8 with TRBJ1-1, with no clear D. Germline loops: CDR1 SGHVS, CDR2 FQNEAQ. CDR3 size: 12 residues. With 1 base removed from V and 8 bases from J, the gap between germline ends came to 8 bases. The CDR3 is CASSLGWEEAFF. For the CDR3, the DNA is TGTGCCAGCAGCTTAGGGTGGGAGGAAGCTTTCTTT.

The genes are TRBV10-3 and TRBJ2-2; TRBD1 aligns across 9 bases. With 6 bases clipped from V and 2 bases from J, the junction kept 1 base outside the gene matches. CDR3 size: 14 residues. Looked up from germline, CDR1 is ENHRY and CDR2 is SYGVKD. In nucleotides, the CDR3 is TGTGCCATCAGGGGACAGGGAAACACCGGGGAGCTGTTTTTT. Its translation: CAIRGQGNTGELFF.

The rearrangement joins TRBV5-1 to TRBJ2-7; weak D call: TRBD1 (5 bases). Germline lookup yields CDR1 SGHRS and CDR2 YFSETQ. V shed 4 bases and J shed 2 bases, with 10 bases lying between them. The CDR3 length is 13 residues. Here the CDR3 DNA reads TGCGCCAGCAGCAAGGACACCGCCTACGAGCAGTACTTC. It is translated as CASSKDTAYEQYF. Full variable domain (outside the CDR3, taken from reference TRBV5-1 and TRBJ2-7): KAGVTQTPRYLIKTRGQQVTLSCSPISGHRSVSWYQQTPGQGLQFLFEYFSETQRNKGNFPGRFSGRQFSNSRSEMNVSTLELGDSALYLCASSKDTAYEQYFGPGTRLTVT.